The rows below give T cell receptor beta chains drawn from one sample of a study of T cell repertoires in cytomegalovirus infection. These receptors have no known antigen. Each CDR3 protein is one row after TCRdb ran MiXCR on the reads. This sample yields some 940,000 distinct CDR3 sequences, of which approximately 33% are seen a single time; 13% belongs to the top ten. Here the sequenced sample was cultured CD8+ T cells from PBMCs, taken from culture after CMV antigen stimulation. The receptor source for this set is a human donor in good health (CMV status not recorded). Some clones in this sample may be carry-over from other donors' samples. The CDR3 runs from the conserved cysteine through the conserved F or W. The D gene is left open where the match is weak. Rows give clone size only sometimes, using once, few, many, or a class for an expanded clone.

cdr3_length	clone_size	d_call	v_call	j_call	cdr3_nt	cdr3_aa
16	few	-	TRBV6-1	TRBJ2-6	TGTGCCAGCAGGTCAGGGGGGTACTCTGGGGCCAACGTCCTGACTTTC	CASRSGGYSGANVLTF
13	many	-	TRBV7-2	TRBJ1-1	TGTGCCAGCAGCGAAGGACTATCCTATGAAGCTTTCTTT	CASSEGLSYEAFF
14	-	-	TRBV7-6	TRBJ1-1	TGTGCTAGCAACTTCCAGGGGCCGAACACTGAAGCTTTCTTT	CASNFQGPNTEAFF
16	-	TRBD2	TRBV5-6	TRBJ2-3	TGTGCCAGCAGCTTAGGAGCGGGGGGGCACGCAGATACGCAGTATTTT	CASSLGAGGHADTQYF
15	few	-	TRBV24-1	TRBJ1-1	TGTGCCACCAGTGAATTCCGGGTCTTGAACACTGAAGCTTTCTTT	CATSEFRVLNTEAFF
12	-	-	TRBV10-1	TRBJ2-7	TGCGCCAGCAGTGAGTCGGTCGGGAAGCAGTACTTC	CASSESVGKQYF
17	few	TRBD2	TRBV7-6	TRBJ2-3	TGTGCCAGCAGCTCTTTTAGCGGGGGGGCCCCAACAGATACGCAGTATTTT	CASSSFSGGAPTDTQYF
17	-	-	TRBV7-3	TRBJ1-6	TGTGCCAGCATCCCCGACCTTGACGAAGCGAGGGATTCACCCCTCCACTTT	CASIPDLDEARDSPLHF
15	few	-	TRBV6-2/TRBV6-3	TRBJ1-6	TGTGCCAGCAACCAGTGGGACTCCTATAATTCACCCCTCCACTTT	CASNQWDSYNSPLHF
18	-	TRBD2	TRBV28	TRBJ2-5	TGTGCCAGCAGTCTCACCCGCGGGACTAGCGGGGGAGGGGAGACCCAGTACTTC	CASSLTRGTSGGGETQYF
12	few	-	TRBV6-1	TRBJ2-3	TGTGCCATTGGGCGAATCGCAGATACGCAGTATTTT	CAIGRIADTQYF
17	-	-	TRBV7-3	TRBJ2-1	TGTGCCAGCAGCTTGTTTGGGGGAACTGGCTCCTACAATGAGCAGTTCTTC	CASSLFGGTGSYNEQFF
15	-	TRBD2	TRBV7-1	TRBJ2-5	TGTGTCAGCAGACCGGGGGCGCGGGGGGTTGAGACCCAGTACTTC	CVSRPGARGVETQYF
16	few	TRBD1	TRBV6-1	TRBJ1-2	TGTGCCAGCAGTTATTTACAGGGGGCGCTGGGCTATGGCTACACCTTC	CASSYLQGALGYGYTF
14	few	TRBD2	TRBV6-1	TRBJ2-7	TGTGCCAGCAGTCCTATAGCGGGGGCCTACGAGCAGTACTTC	CASSPIAGAYEQYF
11	-	-	TRBV29-1	TRBJ2-7	TGCAGCGTTGACGAGGACTACGAGCAGTACTTC	CSVDEDYEQYF
13	few	-	TRBV11-2	TRBJ2-3	TGTGCCGTCGGGCCGTGGGAGCCAGATACGCAGTATTTT	CAVGPWEPDTQYF
17	many	TRBD2	TRBV7-6	TRBJ2-3	TGTGCCAGCAGCTTCGGGACTAGCGGGATCATCACAGATACGCAGTATTTT	CASSFGTSGIITDTQYF
16	-	-	TRBV7-3	TRBJ1-2	TGTGCCAGCAGCTTAGGGGGGACATCAGCTAACTATGGCTACACCTTC	CASSLGGTSANYGYTF
15	-	-	TRBV9	TRBJ2-1	TGTGCCAGCAGCGCGGGGAGGCTGGCTGGGGATGAGCAGTTCTTC	CASSAGRLAGDEQFF
11	-	-	TRBV2	TRBJ2-3	TGTGCCAGCCCCAGGTGGGATACGCAGTATTTT	CASPRWDTQYF
16	few	TRBD1	TRBV6-5	TRBJ2-1	TGTGCCAGCAGAACCGGGACAGGGACCTTCTACAATGAGCAGTTCTTC	CASRTGTGTFYNEQFF
18	few	-	TRBV12-3/TRBV12-4	TRBJ2-6	TGTGCCAGCAGTTTACCACAGGGGACTTACTCTGGGGCCAACGTCCTGACTTTC	CASSLPQGTYSGANVLTF
14	few	TRBD1	TRBV27	TRBJ2-7	TGTGCCAGCGCCCCGGGACAGATCAGCATCGGGCAGTACTTC	CASAPGQISIGQYF
16	many	TRBD1	TRBV6-6	TRBJ1-1	TGTGCCAGCAGTTATGGGACAGGGTCGGGGAACACTGAAGCTTTCTTT	CASSYGTGSGNTEAFF
15	few	-	TRBV6-2/TRBV6-3	TRBJ2-4	TGTGCCAGCACCACCGCCGAGCTAGCCAAAAACATTCAGTACTTC	CASTTAELAKNIQYF
11	many	-	TRBV6-5	TRBJ1-1	TGTGCCAGCAGCTATAGTGGGGAAGCTTTCTTT	CASSYSGEAFF
14	-	-	TRBV7-2	TRBJ1-2	TGTGCCAGCAGCTTAATGGAAAGTAACTATGGCTACACCTTC	CASSLMESNYGYTF
16	-	TRBD1	TRBV29-1	TRBJ1-4	TGCAGCGTTGAACTCGTCCGGACAGGGGGCGGTGGAAAACTGTTTTTT	CSVELVRTGGGGKLFF
15	few	-	TRBV7-6	TRBJ2-5	TGTGCCAGCAGCCAAGGTCGGGGCGGGGCTGAGACCCAGTACTTC	CASSQGRGGAETQYF
18	many	-	TRBV7-2	TRBJ2-1	TGTGCCAGCAGCTTATTCTCAAGGCCCGGGGGGCCCAGGGATGAGCAGTTCTTC	CASSLFSRPGGPRDEQFF
15	few	-	TRBV27	TRBJ1-5	TGTGCCAGCGCCAGGGGTTTTGATTTTCGTCAGCCCCAGCATTTT	CASARGFDFRQPQHF
15	-	-	TRBV27	TRBJ2-1	TGTGCCAGCAGTCTGGCTGTAGCACCATACAATGAGCAGTTCTTC	CASSLAVAPYNEQFF
14	many	-	TRBV7-6	TRBJ1-5	TGTGCCAGCACCGACCAGATCGGGAATCAGCCCCAGCATTTT	CASTDQIGNQPQHF
14	-	-	TRBV3-1	TRBJ2-3	TGTGCCAGCAGCCCCCCCCTAGCCCCAGATACGCAGTATTTT	CASSPPLAPDTQYF
16	-	TRBD1	TRBV20-1	TRBJ2-1	TGCAGTGCTAGGGGTTACAGGGGGCTTAGGTACAATGAGCAGTTCTTC	CSARGYRGLRYNEQFF
18	few	TRBD1	TRBV6-8	TRBJ1-3	TGTGCCAGCAGTTACTCGTCCCTTACAGGGGGATTTGGAAACACCATATATTTT	CASSYSSLTGGFGNTIYF
13	-	-	TRBV27	TRBJ1-1	TGTGCCAGCACCCCGTCGACAACCGCTGAAGCTTTCTTT	CASTPSTTAEAFF
14	-	TRBD1	TRBV19	TRBJ1-5	TGTGCCAGTAGTGGGGACAGACCCAATCAGCCCCAGCATTTT	CASSGDRPNQPQHF
15	-	-	TRBV5-6	TRBJ2-1	TGTGCCAGCAGCCCCGGGGACAACTCCTACAATGAGCAGTTCTTC	CASSPGDNSYNEQFF
12	once	TRBD1	TRBV6-8	TRBJ1-4	TGTGCCAGCAGTTACCAGGGGGGCGAACTGTTTTTT	CASSYQGGELFF
12	-	TRBD1	TRBV6-2/TRBV6-3	TRBJ2-1	TGTGCCAGCAGCACAGGGGTTCAACCCAAGTTCTTC	CASSTGVQPKFF
16	-	-	TRBV3-1	TRBJ1-2	TGTGCCAGCAGCCAAGACTCTTGGGGGGGCGACTATGGCTACACCTTC	CASSQDSWGGDYGYTF
16	few	-	TRBV5-6	TRBJ1-2	TGTGCCAGCAGCTTGTTGAGGGGGAGCAAACACTATGGCTACACCTTC	CASSLLRGSKHYGYTF
15	-	TRBD2	TRBV20-1	TRBJ2-3	TGCAGTGCTGCCCGACTAGCGGGGGATATAGATACGCAGTATTTT	CSAARLAGDIDTQYF
15	-	-	TRBV25-1	TRBJ2-6	TGTGCCAGCGGATCCTTCATGGGTGGGGCCAACGTCCTGACTTTC	CASGSFMGGANVLTF
15	many	TRBD2	TRBV7-6	TRBJ2-1	TGTGCCAGCAGCTTTTTGTGGGGAGGGAACAATGAGCAGTTCTTC	CASSFLWGGNNEQFF
15	-	-	TRBV20-1	TRBJ1-1	TGCAGTGCTAGAGATCTTGAGGCAGCGAACACTGAAGCTTTCTTT	CSARDLEAANTEAFF
17	few	-	TRBV6-5	TRBJ2-2	TGTGCCAGCAGTTACTACCCCCCTGGAGAGGACACCGGGGAGCTGTTTTTT	CASSYYPPGEDTGELFF
13	many	-	TRBV7-8	TRBJ1-1	TGTGCCAGCAGCTTAAGGGAAGGTGCCGAAGCTTTCTTT	CASSLREGAEAFF
15	few	TRBD2	TRBV6-6	TRBJ2-1	TGTGCCAGCAGTTTACTAGCGGGGGTGGGGTCTGAGCAGTTCTTC	CASSLLAGVGSEQFF
15	few	TRBD1	TRBV18	TRBJ2-1	TGTGCCAGAGGGACTCGGCAGGGGGCAACAAATGAGCAGTTCTTC	CARGTRQGATNEQFF
14	many	-	TRBV7-8	TRBJ1-3	TGTGCCAGCAGCTTAGGTAACGGCGGAAACACCATATATTTT	CASSLGNGGNTIYF
18	few	-	TRBV6-5	TRBJ2-3	TGTGCCAGCAGTTACTCGACAGGGGGGACTAGTCGCACAGATACGCAGTATTTT	CASSYSTGGTSRTDTQYF
15	many	TRBD1	TRBV7-2	TRBJ1-5	TGTGCCAGCAGCCCTAGAACAGGGGAAGGTCAGCCCCAGCATTTT	CASSPRTGEGQPQHF